This is a list of T cell receptor beta chains from one sample in a study of CD8+ T cells in alopecia areata. Using immunoSEQ multiplex PCR, the repertoire was profiled, and TCRdb retains in-frame clones only, with some absent. The sample has some 51,000 clones, 95% to 97% seen once; the top ten hold about a quarter. The sample in question was CD8+ T cells sorted from blood, obtained at week 0. These receptors were taken from a human donor with alopecia areata. Each CDR3 is given with its conserved first and last residue. The D gene is left open where the match is weak. Clone size is shown for a subset of rows, as once, few, many or a class of expanded clone.

CSAGTSGGYEQYF TGCAGCGCTGGGACTAGCGGGGGCTACGAGCAGTACTTC TRBV29-1 TRBD2 NA TRBJ2-7
CASSYNRGLVNEQFF TGTGCCAGCAGCTACAACAGGGGGTTGGTCAATGAGCAGTTCTTC TRBV11-3 TRBD1 NA TRBJ2-1
CASSLRQGIGNQPQHF TGTGCCAGCAGCTTGAGACAGGGGATCGGCAATCAGCCCCAGCATTTT TRBV5-6 TRBD1 NA TRBJ1-5
CASSYSSQGYEQYF TGTGCCAGCAGTTACTCCTCACAGGGGTACGAGCAGTACTTC TRBV6-5 TRBD1 NA TRBJ2-7
CASSITGTAYEQYF TGTGCCAGTAGTATTACCGGGACAGCCTACGAGCAGTACTTC TRBV19 TRBD1 once TRBJ2-7
CASGFRTGSYEQYF TGTGCCAGCGGGTTTAGGACGGGTTCCTACGAGCAGTACTTC TRBV27 NA NA TRBJ2-7
CSVAWGTGYEQYF TGCAGCGTAGCATGGGGGACAGGGTATGAGCAGTACTTC TRBV29-1 TRBD1 NA TRBJ2-7
CAWNGGREAEQYF TGTGCCTGGAACGGGGGCAGGGAAGCCGAGCAGTACTTC TRBV30 NA NA TRBJ2-7
CASSPDSHYEQYF TGTGCCAGCAGCCCGGACAGCCACTACGAGCAGTACTTC TRBV14 NA NA TRBJ2-7
CSVESGSTYNEQFF TGCAGCGTTGAGTCGGGGAGTACCTACAATGAGCAGTTCTTC TRBV29-1 NA once TRBJ2-1
CASSQGGTGSYEQYF TGTGCCAGCAGCCAAGGGGGGACCGGGTCCTACGAGCAGTACTTC TRBV14 NA NA TRBJ2-7
CASSPYRVYEQYF TGTGCCAGCAGCCCTTACAGGGTCTACGAGCAGTACTTC TRBV7-8 NA NA TRBJ2-7
CASSPGPGGGYGYTF TGTGCCAGTAGCCCGGGGCCAGGAGGCGGCTATGGCTACACCTTC TRBV19 NA NA TRBJ1-2
CASSQQAGPTDTQYF TGCGCCAGCAGCCAACAAGCGGGGCCCACAGATACGCAGTATTTT TRBV4-1 TRBD2 once TRBJ2-3
CASSVGGGAGETQYF TGTGCCAGCAGCGTAGGCGGGGGGGCCGGAGAGACCCAGTACTTC TRBV9 TRBD2 NA TRBJ2-5
CASGHRGYSLSYEQYF TGTGCCAGCGGACACAGGGGGTACTCACTTTCCTACGAGCAGTACTTC TRBV27 TRBD1 NA TRBJ2-7
CASSALAGGLSEQFF TGTGCCAGCAGCGCACTAGCGGGGGGGCTCAGTGAGCAGTTCTTC TRBV25-1 TRBD2 NA TRBJ2-1
CASSLGTSGYEQYF TGCGCCAGCAGCTTAGGGACTAGCGGTTACGAGCAGTACTTC TRBV5-1 TRBD2 NA TRBJ2-7
CASSLVPRGGLNEQFF TGCGCCAGCAGCCTGGTTCCGCGGGGGGGCCTAAATGAGCAGTTCTTC TRBV5-1 TRBD2 NA TRBJ2-1
CASSQEVSKSYNEQFF TGTGCCAGCAGCCAAGAGGTGTCAAAATCCTACAATGAGCAGTTCTTC TRBV14 NA NA TRBJ2-1
CASSYGTGFSTDTQYF TGTGCCAGCAGCTATGGGACAGGGTTTAGCACAGATACGCAGTATTTT TRBV5-6 TRBD1 once TRBJ2-3
CASSQDTAAGMNTEAFF TGCGCCAGCAGCCAAGATACGGCTGCGGGGATGAACACTGAAGCTTTCTTT TRBV4-3 NA NA TRBJ1-1
CASSYSVNTGELFF TGTGCCAGCAGTTACTCGGTGAACACCGGGGAGCTGTTTTTT TRBV6-6 NA NA TRBJ2-2
CASIPGHVFSYEQYF TGTGCCAGCATACCGGGACACGTATTCTCCTACGAGCAGTACTTC TRBV2 NA NA TRBJ2-7
CASSYTPNYNEQFF TGTGCCAGCAGTTATACGCCGAATTACAATGAGCAGTTCTTC TRBV6-5 NA once TRBJ2-1
CASSKGISNQPQHF TGCGCCAGCAGCAAGGGCATTAGCAATCAGCCCCAGCATTTT TRBV4-1 NA NA TRBJ1-5
CASSPRQDQKNIQYF TGTGCCAGCAGCCCACGACAGGACCAAAAAAACATTCAGTACTTC TRBV7-9 NA NA TRBJ2-4
CASSFGDLQINTQYF TGTGCCAGCAGTTTCGGGGACCTCCAGATAAATACGCAGTATTTT TRBV6-6 NA NA TRBJ2-3
CASSPGQGHQPQHF TGTGCCAGCAGTCCCGGACAGGGCCATCAGCCCCAGCATTTT TRBV27 TRBD1 NA TRBJ1-5
CASSVKGAAINEQFF TGTGCCAGCAGTGTTAAGGGGGCTGCAATCAATGAGCAGTTCTTC TRBV27 TRBD1 NA TRBJ2-1
CSVEGLADTQYF TGCAGCGTTGAAGGACTAGCAGATACGCAGTATTTT TRBV29-1 NA NA TRBJ2-3
CASMGEGETIYF TGTGCCAGCATGGGGGAGGGCGAGACCATATATTTT TRBV7-9 NA NA TRBJ1-3
CASSLQGDTQYF TGTGCCAGCAGTTTACAGGGAGATACGCAGTATTTT TRBV27 NA NA TRBJ2-3
CASSLAQGTSSYEQYF TGCGCCAGCAGCTTGGCCCAGGGGACTAGCTCCTACGAGCAGTACTTC TRBV5-1 TRBD2 NA TRBJ2-7
CATSEHRDRDEKLFF TGTGCCACCAGCGAGCACCGGGACAGAGATGAAAAACTGTTTTTT TRBV15 TRBD1 NA TRBJ1-4
CASSQAVGQVSYEQYF TGCGCCAGCAGCCAAGCCGTAGGACAGGTATCCTACGAGCAGTACTTC TRBV4-3 TRBD1 NA TRBJ2-7
CASSQDRTSGGYEQYF TGCGCCAGCAGCCAAGATAGGACTAGCGGGGGTTACGAGCAGTACTTC TRBV4-3 TRBD2 NA TRBJ2-7
CSVEAGRGLPDTQYF TGCAGCGTTGAAGCTGGGCGGGGGTTGCCAGATACGCAGTATTTT TRBV29-1 TRBD2 NA TRBJ2-3
CASRASGGAQETQYF TGCGCCAGCAGGGCTAGCGGGGGGGCCCAAGAGACCCAGTACTTC TRBV4-1 TRBD2 NA TRBJ2-5
CASSPMAGQLGLGGNIQYF TGTGCCAGTAGCCCCATGGCGGGACAGCTGGGATTGGGGGGGAACATTCAGTACTTC TRBV19 NA once TRBJ2-4
CASSTQGSQETQYF TGTGCCAGCAGCACGCAGGGTTCCCAAGAGACCCAGTACTTC TRBV7-2 NA NA TRBJ2-5
CASGDRDGGEQYF TGTGCCAGCGGAGACAGGGACGGAGGCGAGCAGTACTTC TRBV6-5 TRBD1 NA TRBJ2-7
CAISEGGAGQPQHF TGTGCCATCAGTGAAGGGGGGGCCGGTCAGCCCCAGCATTTT TRBV10-3 NA NA TRBJ1-5
CASSPIRADTQYF TGTGCCAGCTCTCCGATACGGGCAGATACGCAGTATTTT TRBV18 NA NA TRBJ2-3
CASSLGTAYVTTGELFF TGTGCCAGCAGCTTGGGGACGGCCTACGTAACAACCGGGGAGCTGTTTTTT TRBV7-8 NA NA TRBJ2-2
CASSLSQGNTGELSF TGTGCCAGCAGCTTGAGCCAGGGGAACACCGGGGAGCTGTCTTTT TRBV7-6 NA NA TRBJ2-2
CASSEGDGGYEQYF TGTGCCAGCAGTGAAGGGGACGGCGGGTACGAGCAGTACTTC TRBV6-5 NA NA TRBJ2-7
CASSLLGDRATDTQYF TGCGCCAGCAGCTTGTTGGGGGACAGGGCCACAGATACGCAGTATTTT TRBV5-1 TRBD1 NA TRBJ2-3
CASRRTGGRVGYTF TGTGCCAGCAGACGGACAGGGGGGCGGGTTGGCTACACCTTC TRBV2 TRBD1 NA TRBJ1-2
CASSSPERGSQETQYF TGCGCCAGCAGCTCACCCGAGCGGGGGAGCCAAGAGACCCAGTACTTC TRBV5-1 TRBD2 NA TRBJ2-5
CASSLDLGSYEQYF TGTGCCAGCAGCTTAGATCTTGGCTCCTACGAGCAGTACTTC TRBV7-6 NA NA TRBJ2-7
CASRHSSGQIQETQYF TGTGCCAGCAGACACTCTAGCGGGCAAATTCAAGAGACCCAGTACTTC TRBV11-3 TRBD2 once TRBJ2-5
CSVGSLGIGTGELFF TGCAGCGTTGGGTCGTTGGGGATTGGCACCGGGGAGCTGTTTTTT TRBV29-1 NA NA TRBJ2-2
CASSSKGRLAGYYNEQFF TGTGCCAGCAGCTCGAAGGGGCGACTAGCGGGGTACTACAATGAGCAGTTCTTC TRBV7-2 TRBD2 NA TRBJ2-1
CASSLRGSGDGQYF TGTGCCAGCAGCTTGAGGGGGTCCGGGGACGGGCAGTACTTC TRBV5-4 NA NA TRBJ2-7
CASSPVGAQETQYF TGTGCCAGCAGCCCAGTGGGGGCCCAAGAGACCCAGTACTTC TRBV7-2 NA once TRBJ2-5
CSVEGFSTSGNTIYF TGCAGCGTTGAAGGTTTCAGTACCTCTGGAAACACCATATATTTT TRBV29-1 NA once TRBJ1-3
CASSLGTGGGTYGYTF TGCGCCAGCAGCCTGGGGACAGGGGGGGGAACTTATGGCTACACCTTC TRBV4-3 TRBD1 few TRBJ1-2
CASSPDWGDYGYTF TGTGCCAGCTCACCCGATTGGGGAGACTATGGCTACACCTTC TRBV18 NA NA TRBJ1-2